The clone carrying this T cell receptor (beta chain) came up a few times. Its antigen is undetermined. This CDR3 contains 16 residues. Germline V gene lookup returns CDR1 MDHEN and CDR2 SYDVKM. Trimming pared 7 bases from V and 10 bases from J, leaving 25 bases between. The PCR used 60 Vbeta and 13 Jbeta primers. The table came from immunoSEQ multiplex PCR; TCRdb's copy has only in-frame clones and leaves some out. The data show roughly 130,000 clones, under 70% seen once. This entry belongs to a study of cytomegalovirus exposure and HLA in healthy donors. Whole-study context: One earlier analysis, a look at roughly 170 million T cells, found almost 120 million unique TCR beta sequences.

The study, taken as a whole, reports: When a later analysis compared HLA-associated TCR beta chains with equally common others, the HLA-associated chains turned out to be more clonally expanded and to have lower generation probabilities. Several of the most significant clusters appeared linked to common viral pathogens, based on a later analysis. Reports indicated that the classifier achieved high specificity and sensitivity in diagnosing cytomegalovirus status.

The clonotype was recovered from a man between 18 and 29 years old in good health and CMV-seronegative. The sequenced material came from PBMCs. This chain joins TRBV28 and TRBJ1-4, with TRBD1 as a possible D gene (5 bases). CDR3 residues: CASNRAGGSRKGKLFF. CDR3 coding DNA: TGTGCCAGCAATCGGGCCGGGGGGAGTCGGAAGGGAAAACTGTTTTTT.